The following is a TCR beta chain sequence with its context. Losses at the gene ends were 0 bases for V and 3 bases for J; bases not matched to a gene: 4. This CDR3 contains 15 residues. Germline V gene sequence: CDR1 SGHRS, CDR2 YFSETQ. Sequencing used immunoSEQ multiplex PCR; TCRdb keeps in-frame clones, though not all of them. The table records just over 60,000 clones, more than 70% of them present only once. The data derive from a study of technical replicates of blood from a handful of donors. The sequencing input was PBMCs. The TCR sequence derives from a human donor in good health. Some clones in this sample may be carry-over from other donors' samples. J is TRBJ2-7 and V is TRBV5-1; 9 bases align to TRBD2. The DNA for the CDR3 is TGCGCCAGCAGCTTGGAGTGGACTAGCGTCTACGAGCAGTACTTC. Amino acids: CASSLEWTSVYEQYF.